This T cell receptor beta chain emerged from a study of cytomegalovirus exposure and HLA in healthy donors. This clone was seen more than once but under ten times. Its matching antigen is unknown. Study observations and caveats: There were some V segments, including TRBV6-2 and TRBV6-3, excluded as indistinguishable.

CDR3 length: 18 residues. Germline V gene data show CDR1 as SGHTA and CDR2 as FQGTGA. J lost 2 bases, V lost 2 bases, and 10 bases had no gene match. PCR was performed using 60 Vbeta and 13 Jbeta primers. Sequencing used immunoSEQ multiplex PCR; TCRdb keeps in-frame clones, though not all of them. The sample comprises 150,000 to 200,000 clones, approximately 71% of which are singletons, and 4% to 5.5% rests with the top ten. The origin of this receptor is a woman between 18 and 30 years old in good health and CMV-seropositive. The V call is TRBV7-3, the J call TRBJ2-1, with 9 bases that match TRBD2. Specimen: PBMCs. The CDR3 is CASSLSPTLAGTYNEQFF. CDR3 DNA sequence: TGTGCCAGCAGCTTATCCCCCACGCTAGCGGGAACCTACAATGAGCAGTTCTTC.